This T cell receptor beta chain was observed in a study of T cells in Graves' hyperthyroidism and ophthalmopathy. Overall study findings and caveats: Ophthalmopathy cases were set apart from stable hyperthyroidism by a 13 V-J model. Most thyroid clonotypes that were expanded above 0.001 also turned up in blood.

TCR beta CDR3 regions were amplified from RNA. HTBI primers were used for first-round RT-PCR of the TCR CDR3. TCRdb re-called the multiplex PCR reads with MiXCR, one entry per CDR3 protein. The sample consists of a few hundred thousand distinct CDR3 sequences, around 46% of them appearing once. CDR1 and CDR2 from the germline V gene are SEHNR and FQNEAQ (reference sequence). Trimming stripped 3 bases from V and 8 bases from J, with 16 bases between. CDR3 length equals 14 residues. Many counts were recorded for this clonotype. Its antigen is still unknown. Hyperthyroidism was newly diagnosed in patients aged 18 to 65 (duration under 2 months). Diagnostic assessment was based on clinical symptoms, serum thyroxine and TRAb, thyroid ultrasound and orbital computed tomography.

The J gene is TRBJ1-2, the V gene TRBV7-9; TRBD1 might be the D (6 bases). Source material: peripheral blood or thyroid tissue (not recorded which). The TCR originated in a woman aged 18-29 years with Graves' hyperthyroidism. This CDR3 is CASSLDRGLRGYTF. The CDR3 DNA sequence: TGTGCCAGCAGCTTGGATAGGGGGTTGAGGGGCTACACCTTC.